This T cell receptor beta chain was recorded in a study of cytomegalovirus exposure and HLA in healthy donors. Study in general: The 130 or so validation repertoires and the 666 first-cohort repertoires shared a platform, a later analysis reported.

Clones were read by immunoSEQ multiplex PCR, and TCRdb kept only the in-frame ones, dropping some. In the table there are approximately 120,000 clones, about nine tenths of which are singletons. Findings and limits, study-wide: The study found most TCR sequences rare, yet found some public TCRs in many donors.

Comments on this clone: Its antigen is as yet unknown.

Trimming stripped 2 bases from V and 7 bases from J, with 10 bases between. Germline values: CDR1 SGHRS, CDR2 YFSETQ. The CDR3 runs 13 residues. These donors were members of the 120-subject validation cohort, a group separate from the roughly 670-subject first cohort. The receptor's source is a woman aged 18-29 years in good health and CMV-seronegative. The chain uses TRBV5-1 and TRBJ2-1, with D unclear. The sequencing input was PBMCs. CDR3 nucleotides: TGCGCCAGCAGCTTTCTCTCCAGAAATGAGCAGTTCTTC. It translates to CASSFLSRNEQFF.